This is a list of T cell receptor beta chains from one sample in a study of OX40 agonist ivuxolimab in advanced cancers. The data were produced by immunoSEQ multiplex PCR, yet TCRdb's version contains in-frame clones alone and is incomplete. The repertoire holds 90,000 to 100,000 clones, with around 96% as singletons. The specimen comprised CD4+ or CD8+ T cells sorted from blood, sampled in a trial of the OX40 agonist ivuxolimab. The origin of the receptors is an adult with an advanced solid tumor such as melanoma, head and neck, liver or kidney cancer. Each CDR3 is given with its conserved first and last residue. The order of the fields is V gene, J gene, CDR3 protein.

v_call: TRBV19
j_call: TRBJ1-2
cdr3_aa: CASSNPSWTGHGYTF

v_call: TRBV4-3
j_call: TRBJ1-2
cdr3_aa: CASSQETINGYTF

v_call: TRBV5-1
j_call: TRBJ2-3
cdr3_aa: CASSLDRLNTQYF

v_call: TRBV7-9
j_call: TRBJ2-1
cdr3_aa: CASYSGLAGGYYNEQFF

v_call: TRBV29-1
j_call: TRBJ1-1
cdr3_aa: CSVEDLTTVDTEAFF

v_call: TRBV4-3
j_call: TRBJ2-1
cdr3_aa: CASSQAGQPGQGSYNEQFF

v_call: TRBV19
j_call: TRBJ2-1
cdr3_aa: CASSPGTYNEQFF

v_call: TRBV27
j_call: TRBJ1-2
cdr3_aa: CASTPSRAGNYGYTF

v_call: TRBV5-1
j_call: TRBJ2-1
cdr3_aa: CASSWAGIEQFF

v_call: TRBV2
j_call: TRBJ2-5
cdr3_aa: CASRYTDQETQYF

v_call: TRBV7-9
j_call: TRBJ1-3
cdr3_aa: CASRPAGGLHGNTIYF

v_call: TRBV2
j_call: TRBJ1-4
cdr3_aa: CAIFAGMFEKLFF

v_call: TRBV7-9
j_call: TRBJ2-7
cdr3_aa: CASSPLSGTQPYEQYF

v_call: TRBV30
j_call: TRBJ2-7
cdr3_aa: CAWWGKDSYEQYF

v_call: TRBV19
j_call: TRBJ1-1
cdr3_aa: CASKTGMGAFF

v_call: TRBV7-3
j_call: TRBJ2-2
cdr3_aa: CASSLITGELFF

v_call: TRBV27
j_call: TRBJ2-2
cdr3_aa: CASSLSISAGELFF

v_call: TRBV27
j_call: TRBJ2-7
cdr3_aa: CASSIRTTSAHEQYF